A selection of T cell receptor beta chains follows, all from one sample in a study of CD8+CD57+ T cells in acquired aplastic anemia. Using its own MiXCR run on the reads, TCRdb lists one record per CDR3 protein. The sample has more than 150,000 distinct CDR3 sequences, almost 50% seen once. Sequencing input: sorted CD4+, CD8+, or CD8+CD57+ T cells (not recorded which) from PBMCs. The source is a human donor with aplastic anemia. Both conserved end residues are part of each CDR3. Fields, in order: J gene, clone size, D gene, CDR3 length, V gene, CDR3 DNA, CDR3 protein. D genes are given only for firm matches. Expanded clones are given a class, and other clones once, few, many or no size at all.

>TRBJ2-7|many|NA|16|TRBV12-5
TGTGCTAGTGGTTTAACCGCCGGGAGAAGTGGTTCCGAGCAGTACTTC
CASGLTAGRSGSEQYF
>TRBJ2-7|NA|TRBD2|16|TRBV7-2
TGTGCCAGCAGCTTAGGACTAGCGGGAGACTTCTACGAGCAGTACTTC
CASSLGLAGDFYEQYF
>TRBJ2-5|many|TRBD2|14|TRBV7-2
TGTGCCAGCAGCCCGGGACTAGCGGGGGGCCTACAGTACTTC
CASSPGLAGGLQYF
>TRBJ1-2|NA|TRBD1|15|TRBV10-3
TGTGCCATAGGGACAGGGGTTACGGCAAGCTATGGCTACACCTTC
CAIGTGVTASYGYTF
>TRBJ2-5|NA|NA|15|TRBV9
TGTGCCAGCAGCGTAGAATCGGGGGTAGGGGAGACCCAGTACTTC
CASSVESGVGETQYF
>TRBJ2-1|once|TRBD2|15|TRBV11-2
TGTGCCAGCAGCCCGTGGTTGCGGGGGGGCAATGAGCAGATCTTC
CASSPWLRGGNEQIF
>TRBJ2-7|NA|TRBD2|18|TRBV7-8
TGTGCCAGCAGCTTAGCAACTAGCGGGAGTTCCAAGGGGCGCGAGCAGTACTTC
CASSLATSGSSKGREQYF
>TRBJ1-5|NA|NA|15|TRBV19
TGTGCCAGTAGTATTATAGAGAAGGGCAATCAGCCCCAGCATTTT
CASSIIEKGNQPQHF
>TRBJ1-3|NA|TRBD1|15|TRBV20-1
TGCAGTGCTAGTAACCCCCACGGACAGGGGAACACCATATATTTT
CSASNPHGQGNTIYF
>TRBJ1-4|NA|NA|17|TRBV5-1
TGCGCCAGCAGCTCCTCAGAGGGGGGAAACACTAATGAAAAACTGTTTTTT
CASSSSEGGNTNEKLFF
>TRBJ1-2|NA|NA|14|TRBV5-1
TGCGCCAGCAGCTTGGACCCCACGACGAATGGCTACACCTTC
CASSLDPTTNGYTF
>TRBJ1-1|few|NA|13|TRBV20-1
TGCAGTGCAACGAGGCAATTGAACACTGAAGCTTTCTTT
CSATRQLNTEAFF
>TRBJ2-5|NA|TRBD2|15|TRBV10-1
TGCGCCAGCAGTGAAGCGGGGTCTTCGGGAGAGACCCAGTACTTC
CASSEAGSSGETQYF
>TRBJ2-7|NA|NA|15|TRBV4-3
TGCGCCAGCAGCCAAGGAGTGAAAGGGGGTTACGAGCAGTACTTC
CASSQGVKGGYEQYF
>TRBJ2-1|many|NA|15|TRBV7-8
TGTGCCAGCAGCTTAGGAACAGGGCTCAGCAATGAGCAGTTCTTC
CASSLGTGLSNEQFF
>TRBJ2-7|many|NA|13|TRBV6-2/TRBV6-3
TGTGCCAGCAGTGCTACAGGGAACCTAGGGCAGTACTTC
CASSATGNLGQYF
>TRBJ1-2|few|NA|15|TRBV6-1
TGTGCCAGCAGCGCCCCGGAAAACGCTAACTATGGCTACACCTTC
CASSAPENANYGYTF
>TRBJ2-3|many|NA|13|TRBV3-1
TGTGCCAGCAGCCAGGGGGCGGCAGATACGCAGTATTTT
CASSQGAADTQYF
>TRBJ2-1|NA|TRBD2|18|TRBV5-1
TGCGCCAGCAGCTTGGGAAGGACTAGCGGGGGCCCAAACAATGAGCAGTTCTTC
CASSLGRTSGGPNNEQFF
>TRBJ1-3|many|NA|17|TRBV20-1
TGCAGTGCTAGAGACCCCAGGGGTTCTTACTCTGGAAACACCATATATTTT
CSARDPRGSYSGNTIYF
>TRBJ2-5|NA|NA|15|TRBV15
TGTGCCACCGGGAGGGGCAGGGGCCTCGGAGAGACCCAGTACTTC
CATGRGRGLGETQYF
>TRBJ2-1|NA|NA|13|TRBV29-1
TGCAGCGTTTTGGAGGGGGCCTACAATGAGCAGTTCTTC
CSVLEGAYNEQFF
>TRBJ1-4|many|NA|14|TRBV5-1
TGCGCCAGCCGACACACGACAACTAATGAAAAACTGTTTTTT
CASRHTTTNEKLFF
>TRBJ2-7|NA|TRBD2|14|TRBV24-1
TGTGCCACCAGTGACGGGACTAGCGGGGCCAAGCAGTACTTC
CATSDGTSGAKQYF
>TRBJ2-2|many|NA|13|TRBV24-1
TGTGCCACCAGGGCGGCCCGCACCGGGGAGCTGTTTTTT
CATRAARTGELFF
>TRBJ2-1|NA|TRBD2|16|TRBV24-1
TGTGCCACCAGTGAGGGTGGAAGGGGCGGGGGTGGTGAGCAGTTCTTC
CATSEGGRGGGGEQFF
>TRBJ2-7|NA|NA|10|TRBV20-1
TGCAGCACGGGGGCGTACGAGCAGTACTTC
CSTGAYEQYF
>TRBJ2-1|NA|TRBD2|12|TRBV7-2
TGTGCCAGCAGCCGGGACTACCGTGAGCAGTTCTTC
CASSRDYREQFF
>TRBJ1-6|many|NA|11|TRBV2
TGTGCCAGTTCGGAGAATTCACCCCTCCACTTT
CASSENSPLHF
>TRBJ2-1|once|TRBD2|17|TRBV7-8
TGTGCCAGCAGCTTAGGGACTAGCGGGGGGGCCTACAATGAGCAGTTCTTC
CASSLGTSGGAYNEQFF
>TRBJ2-7|many|NA|15|TRBV5-1
TGCGCCAGCAGCCCACTAGACACGAACTCCTACGAGCAGTACTTC
CASSPLDTNSYEQYF
>TRBJ2-6|NA|NA|17|TRBV27
TGTGCCAGCAGTTTGTCCCCCCTTCAGTCTGGGGCCAACGTCCTGACTTTC
CASSLSPLQSGANVLTF
>TRBJ2-3|many|TRBD2|17|TRBV11-2
TGTGCCAGCAGCGCGCCGGGACTAGCGGGGATCACAGATACGCAGTATTTT
CASSAPGLAGITDTQYF
>TRBJ1-2|few|NA|18|TRBV6-5
TGTGCCAGCAGTTACGGAGGCTCGGGGGATCGAGGCACCGATGGCTACACCTTC
CASSYGGSGDRGTDGYTF
>TRBJ2-1|many|TRBD2|16|TRBV4-1
TGCGCCAGCAGCCGTAGCACTAGCGGAGGAGACAATGAGCAGTTCTTC
CASSRSTSGGDNEQFF
>TRBJ1-5|NA|TRBD1|14|TRBV6-1
TGTGCCAGCAGTGACGGGACAGGGAGCCTTCCCCAGCATTTT
CASSDGTGSLPQHF
>TRBJ1-1|many|NA|10|TRBV20-1
TGCAGTGCCGTAGGAACTGAAGCTTTCTTT
CSAVGTEAFF
>TRBJ1-6|many|TRBD1|13|TRBV19
TGTGCCAGCTTTGGACAGGGGACTTCACCCCTCCACTTT
CASFGQGTSPLHF
>TRBJ2-7|NA|TRBD1|11|TRBV20-1
TGCAGGACAGGGGAAGACTACGAGCAGTACTTC
CRTGEDYEQYF
>TRBJ2-5|NA|TRBD1|12|TRBV10-3
TGTGCCAGCAGGGACAGGGTGGAGACCCAGTACTTC
CASRDRVETQYF
>TRBJ2-5|NA|TRBD2|17|TRBV5-4
TGTGCCAGCAGCCCCGGGCGGCTAGCGGGGGCCCAAGAGACCCAGTACTTC
CASSPGRLAGAQETQYF
>TRBJ2-3|NA|NA|13|TRBV11-2
TGTGCCAGCAGCCGCCACGTAAAAGAGACGCAGTATTTT
CASSRHVKETQYF
>TRBJ1-5|many|NA|15|TRBV12-3/TRBV12-4
TGTGCCAGCAGTTTTTCCAGGGGAGATAATCAGCCCCAGCATTTT
CASSFSRGDNQPQHF
>TRBJ1-5|many|NA|15|TRBV2
TGTGCCAGCAGTGCGAGGTACGGGGTTGATCAGCCCCAGCATTTT
CASSARYGVDQPQHF
>TRBJ2-3|many|NA|15|TRBV5-5
TGTGCCAGCAGAGCCGGGACCCACCGGCAAGATACGCAGTATTTT
CASRAGTHRQDTQYF
>TRBJ2-7|many|NA|16|TRBV20-1
TGCAGTGCTACCCAACCCAGGACAGCGAACCCCTACGAGCAGTACTTC
CSATQPRTANPYEQYF
>TRBJ2-1|NA|NA|17|TRBV10-3
TGTGCCATCAGTGGACTGGGGGACAAGGGCTCCTACAATGAGCAGTTCTTC
CAISGLGDKGSYNEQFF
>TRBJ1-2|many|TRBD1|16|TRBV2
TGTGCCAGCATCAACGACCGGGACAGGAGGCACTATGGCTACACCTTC
CASINDRDRRHYGYTF
>TRBJ2-2|NA|NA|11|TRBV19
TGTGCCAGTAGTATGGGGGGGACACTGTTTTTT
CASSMGGTLFF
>TRBJ2-2|many|NA|15|TRBV24-1
TGTGCCACCAGTGATAGGGGGGGTGTCACCGGGGAGCTGTTTTTT
CATSDRGGVTGELFF
>TRBJ2-3|many|NA|13|TRBV7-3
TGTGCCAGCAGCCCGGGCCGCACAGATACGCAGTATTTT
CASSPGRTDTQYF
>TRBJ2-7|NA|NA|13|TRBV6-2/TRBV6-3
TGTGCCAGCAGTACAAACCAGGGATACGAGCAGTACTTC
CASSTNQGYEQYF
>TRBJ2-7|many|NA|15|TRBV11-1
TGTGCCAGCAGCCCCCGCCCGTGGGGGACCTACGAGCAGTACTTC
CASSPRPWGTYEQYF
>TRBJ2-1|many|NA|15|TRBV20-1
TGCAGTGCTAGACCTGAGAGGGGAACCTACAATGAGCAGTTCTTC
CSARPERGTYNEQFF
>TRBJ2-1|NA|NA|11|TRBV5-1
TGCGCCAGCAGCTTGGGGGGGAAGCAGTTCTTC
CASSLGGKQFF